The T cell receptor beta chain described here comes from a study of Graves' ophthalmopathy and Graves' hyperthyroidism (dated by TCRdb to the late 2010s). Describing the broader study: Hyperthyroidism was considered stable if no progression to ophthalmopathy occurred within 18 months of follow-up. To tell Graves' ophthalmopathy apart from Graves' hyperthyroidism, and to predict which patients would progress to ophthalmopathy, the study relied on TCR beta repertoire signatures. In total, 120 to 150 blood samples were TCR-sequenced: some 40 ophthalmopathy, 75 hyperthyroidism and about 17 hyperthyroidism-to-ophthalmopathy patients. To explore V-J signatures that separate ophthalmopathy from hyperthyroidism, a discovery set of about a hundred patients was enrolled, consisting of about 41 with ophthalmopathy and 57 with stable hyperthyroidism. An independent validation cohort comprised roughly 20 hyperthyroidism patients and 15 to 17 patients who later progressed from hyperthyroidism to ophthalmopathy. In over five hyperthyroidism patients, the T-cell repertoires found in thyroid tissue were compared with those found in blood. Once sampling was done, hyperthyroidism patients were given methimazole at a starting dose of 30 mg daily, while ophthalmopathy patients were given high-dose intravenous methylprednisolone.

Hyperthyroidism patients were newly diagnosed, with disease duration under 2 months, and aged 18 to 65 years. Patients were excluded if they had other autoimmune diseases, uncontrolled infections, pregnancy or lactation. Diagnosis was based on clinical symptoms, serum thyroxine, TRAb, thyroid ultrasound and orbital computed tomography. Trizol reagent was used to extract the total RNA, and its quality was then checked on an Agilent 2100 Bioanalyzer. CDR1 and CDR2 are read off the germline V gene as SGHTA and FQGNSA. Between the V and J ends, shortened by 5 bases and 9 bases respectively, the junction contains 14 bases. From cysteine to phenylalanine, the CDR3 is 13 amino acids long. CDR3 DNA only is kept here, 39 bases in frame from base 1. The paper's findings and limits, for the study overall: In cross-validation, the 13-signature model distinguished ophthalmopathy from stable hyperthyroidism with about 90% sensitivity and about 84% specificity, and in the test set the corresponding values were 80% and 75%. No statistical method was used to set the sample size in advance, and the investigators knew which group each participant was assigned to. Most of the expanded thyroid clonotypes with a frequency above 0.001 were also detected in blood, and it was suggested that the thyroid immune response may be reflected by blood repertoires. In validation, the model predicted ophthalmopathy progression with nearly 71% sensitivity and around 72% specificity; approximately 12 predicted patients were CT-confirmed with GO in a median of about 6.1 months.

For repertoire sequencing, TCR beta CDR3 regions were amplified from RNA transcripts. The first round of RT-PCR was done with HTBI primers and the Qiagen OneStep RT-PCR kit, and was followed by a second round of multiplex PCR, then size selection and purification. Libraries were sequenced on an Illumina HiSeq2000 using paired-end 100 bp reads. As for the authors' bioinformatics: SOAPnuke was used to process the reads, removing any read that contained adapters or uncalled bases, had a mean Phred below 15, or lacked an exact match to the constant primer or identifier. COPE v1.2.5 was used to merge the high-quality paired reads. Unique nucleotide sequences were defined as clonotypes and aligned to IMGT TRB V, D and J references using MiTCR v1.1. The analysis was limited to V-J combinations with a frequency above 0.0001, which together covered 99% to 99.2% of repertoires. For each V-J combination, a TCR clonal expansion and chaos score was defined as F50 clonal expansion divided by the chaos observed in the TCRdist matrix. Welch's t-statistics and random forest were used to reduce features to about a dozen V-J combinations, which were fed into a naive Bayes classifier. The Morisita-Horn index was used to measure how similar the thyroid and blood repertoires were. TCRdb reprocessed the public reads (quality trimming at Q25 with fastp, clone calling with MiXCR) and kept in-frame beta chains. Rows matching on CDR3 protein sequence are summarized as one entry with the most common DNA and genes. Here the V and J calls rest on TCRdb's processing, not on the authors' analysis. The sample data list around 1.1 million distinct CDR3 sequences, and around a third of these were observed just once. Around 10% of the sample lies in the top ten.

Ten or more counts support this clonotype. The antigen this receptor binds is unknown. Per-base quality was not reported, and no clone a single base away is much larger than it. The chain is assembled from TRBV7-2 and TRBJ1-5, with the identity of the D gene unclear. The sample was peripheral blood or thyroid tissue (not recorded which). The TCR comes from an adult man with Graves' hyperthyroidism. DNA sequence: TGTGCCAGCAGCGCCAACATAGCTCGGCCCCAGCATTTT. Its product reads: CASSANIARPQHF.